This T cell receptor (beta chain) was sequenced for a study of T-cell reconstitution after alpha-beta-depleted transplantation in children. Study outcomes and limitations: Some patients showed high day-60 TCRbeta diversity, which derived from surviving recipient T cells and thymic progenitors. Approximately two months post-transplant, alpha-beta T cells reportedly originated from several hundred expanded graft clones. A year had passed since transplant, and T-cell counts and diversity by then came mostly from newly produced T cells.

This clonotype was observed a few times. The antigen remains undetermined. TCRbeta library construction was performed incorporating unique molecular identifiers. From the PCR reads, TCRdb called clonotypes with MiXCR, one entry per CDR3 protein. In the table there are fewer than 750,000 distinct CDR3 sequences, 25% to 30% of which are singletons. This receptor was taken from a boy less than two years old with Wiskott-Aldrich syndrome, due to receive a stem cell transplant. The material sequenced was PBMCs, taken before TCRalphabeta/CD19-depleted stem cell transplant.

The CDR3 reads CASSLAGTSGMYEQYF. The CDR3 DNA sequence: TGTGCCAGCAGCTTGGCTGGGACTAGCGGGATGTACGAGCAGTACTTC. This sequence joins TRBV7-2 and TRBJ2-7; 13 nucleotides align to TRBD2. CDR3 length: 16 residues. V was pared by 3 bases and J by 4 bases, with 6 bases of the junction left unmatched. Germline V CDR1 and CDR2: SGHTA, FQGNSA. Supplemented by reference TRBV7-2 and TRBJ2-7, the full variable domain reads GAGVSQSPSNKVTEKGKDVELRCDPISGHTALYWYRQSLGQGLEFLIYFQGNSAPDKSGLPSDRFSAERTGGSVSTLTIQRTQQEDSAVYLCASSLAGTSGMYEQYFGPGTRLTVT.